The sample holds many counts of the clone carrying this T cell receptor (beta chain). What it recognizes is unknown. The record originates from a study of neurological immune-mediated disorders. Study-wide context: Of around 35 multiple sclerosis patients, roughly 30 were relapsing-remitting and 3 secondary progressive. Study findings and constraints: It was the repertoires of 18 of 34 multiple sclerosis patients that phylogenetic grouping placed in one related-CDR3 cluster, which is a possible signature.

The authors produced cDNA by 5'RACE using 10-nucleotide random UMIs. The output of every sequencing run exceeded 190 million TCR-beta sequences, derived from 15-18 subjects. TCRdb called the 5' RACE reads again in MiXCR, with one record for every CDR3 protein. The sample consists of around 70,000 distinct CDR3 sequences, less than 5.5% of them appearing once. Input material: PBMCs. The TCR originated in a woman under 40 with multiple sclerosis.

The DNA for the CDR3 is TGCAGTGCTACCCAGGGAGGGGTATCCTACGAGCAGTACTTC. This sequence encodes CSATQGGVSYEQYF. The chain combines TRBV20-1 with TRBJ2-7, with TRBD2 identical over 7 bases. The CDR3 length is 14 residues. Trimming cost V 4 bases and J 1 base; bases outside gene matches: 7. Germline V gene sequence: CDR1 DFQATT, CDR2 SNEGSKA (reference sequence).